The 31 T cell receptor beta chains presented below share a single source sample, sequenced in a study of OX40 agonist ivuxolimab in advanced cancers. Assay: immunoSEQ multiplex PCR; the TCRdb copy retains only in-frame clones and omits some. There are 65,000 to 85,000 clones in the sample; around four fifths occur only once, and around 2% lies in the top ten. Here the sequenced sample was CD4+ or CD8+ T cells sorted from blood, taken in a trial of the OX40 agonist ivuxolimab. The receptors shown here come from an adult with an advanced solid tumor such as melanoma, head and neck, liver or kidney cancer.

The rearrangement joins TRBV30 to TRBJ2-2; 10 nucleotides match TRBD2. Per germline, CDR1 GTSNPN and CDR2 SVGIG (reference sequence). J lost 4 bases, V lost 3 bases, and 5 bases had no gene match. The CDR3 runs 15 residues. CDR3: CAWRDTSGATGELFF. CDR3 in DNA: TGTGCCTGGAGAGATACTAGCGGGGCCACCGGGGAGCTGTTTTTT.

This rearrangement joins TRBV18 to TRBJ2-7, with a weak D call TRBD2 (5 bases). Germline V gives CDR1 KGHSH, CDR2 LQKENI. V was clipped by 3 bases and J by 7 bases, with 13 bases between them. There are 13 residues in the CDR3. The CDR3 region is CASSPKGSGEQYF. The CDR3 DNA reads TGTGCCAGCTCACCTAAAGGTTCGGGGGAGCAGTACTTC.

This sequence joins TRBV19 and TRBJ1-4; TRBD1 aligns across 8 bases. J gave up 5 bases and V 4 bases, and 12 bases lay outside the gene matches. Germline assignment: CDR1 LNHDA and CDR2 SQIVND (reference sequence). The length of the CDR3 is 17 residues. This CDR3 reads CASSTHDRGLLNEKLFF. In DNA, the CDR3 is TGTGCCAGTAGTACCCACGACAGGGGCCTCCTCAATGAAAAACTGTTTTTT.

This clone was observed a handful of times. The rearrangement joins TRBV5-5 to TRBJ2-5; TRBD1 agrees at 8 bases. Trimming took 4 bases from V and 2 from J; bases not matched to a gene: 10. The CDR3 consists of 16 residues. Per the germline V gene, CDR1 is SGHKS and CDR2 is YYEKEE (reference sequence). The CDR3 reads CASSQGAQGPQETQYF. The CDR3 DNA reads TGTGCCAGCAGCCAGGGGGCGCAGGGGCCTCAAGAGACCCAGTACTTC.

This chain joins TRBV7-2 and TRBJ2-5; D is possibly TRBD1 (6 bases). CDR1 is SGHTA, CDR2 FQGNSA, per germline. Trimming stripped 5 bases from V and 1 base from J, with 11 bases between. The length of the CDR3 is 14 residues. In nucleotides, the CDR3 is TGTGCCAGCAGCGCACAGGGACGCCAAGAGACCCAGTACTTC. Translation: CASSAQGRQETQYF.

The rearrangement uses TRBV7-2 and TRBJ1-5; the match to TRBD1 covers 10 bases. There are 15 residues in the CDR3. V lost 5 bases and J lost 6; bases outside the gene matches: 7. The V gene's germline CDR1 is SGHTA and CDR2 FQGNSA. The CDR3 bases are TGTGCCAGCAGCCCTGGGACAGGGGACAGTCAGCCCCAGCATTTT. Its translation: CASSPGTGDSQPQHF.

This chain links TRBV9 with TRBJ1-2; the D is unclear. The CDR3 has 13 amino acids. Germline loops: CDR1 SGDLS, CDR2 YYNGEE. Trimming took 4 bases from V and 5 from J, leaving 12 bases between them. The CDR3 sequence is CASSSPGPYGYTF. In DNA form, the CDR3 reads TGTGCCAGCAGCAGTCCGGGCCCTTATGGCTACACCTTC.

This clone was detected once. The gene calls are TRBV5-4 and TRBJ2-7, with D perhaps TRBD1 or TRBD2 (6 bases each). Trimming stripped 4 bases from V and 7 bases from J, with 15 bases between. CDR3 length: 13 residues. Germline assignment: CDR1 SGHNT and CDR2 YYREEE (reference sequence). The CDR3: CASSPTGAREQYF. The CDR3 DNA is TGTGCCAGCAGCCCGACGGGGGCTCGAGAGCAGTACTTC.

The chain employs TRBV27 and TRBJ2-3, with 8 nucleotides matching TRBD2. CDR1 is MNHEY, CDR2 SMNVEV, per germline (reference sequence). V lost 7 bases, J lost 2 bases, and 8 bases stayed unmatched. The CDR3 has 15 amino acids. This chain's CDR3 is CASTDGGRTTDTQYF. CDR3 DNA: TGTGCCAGCACTGATGGCGGGAGGACCACAGATACGCAGTATTTT.

A single count supports this clone. The chain recombines TRBV7-9 with TRBJ1-3; no definite D call. This CDR3 has 16 amino acids. V lost 5 bases, J lost 0 bases, and 14 bases lay in between. Looked up from germline, CDR1 is SEHNR and CDR2 is FQNEAQ (reference sequence). In DNA form, the CDR3 reads TGTGCCAGCAGCGTCACCGTTATGAGCTCTGGAAACACCATATATTTT. Translating gives CASSVTVMSSGNTIYF.

The chain uses TRBV28 and TRBJ1-1, with 8 bases lining up with TRBD1. CDR1 MDHEN and CDR2 SYDVKM come from the germline V gene. The CDR3 is 14 amino acids. J was trimmed by 5 bases and V by 6 bases; bases with no gene match: 8. CDR3 nucleotides: TGTGCCAGCAGGACAGGGGTAGATCGGACTGAAGCTTTCTTT. The encoded protein is CASRTGVDRTEAFF.

The chain employs TRBV28 and TRBJ2-2; D possibly uses TRBD1 or TRBD2 (5 bases each). V lost 2 bases to trimming and J lost 7 bases, with 11 bases between them. Germline assignment: CDR1 MDHEN and CDR2 SYDVKM. The CDR3 contains 14 residues. The CDR3 region is CASSLGRAGGELFF. CDR3 DNA sequence: TGTGCCAGCAGTTTAGGCAGGGCGGGCGGGGAGCTGTTTTTT.

The J gene is TRBJ1-1, the V gene TRBV6-6; no definite D call. CDR3 length equals 11 residues. Germline CDR1 and CDR2: MNHNY and SVGAGI (reference sequence). Trimming took off 4 bases at V and 8 bases at J, with 8 bases between the two ends. Written as DNA, the CDR3 is TGTGCCAGCAGTTCATTCCGGGAAGCTTTCTTT. Protein sequence: CASSSFREAFF.

The chain uses TRBV2 and TRBJ1-1, with TRBD1 matching over 7 bases. This CDR3 is 13 amino acids long. J was trimmed by 7 bases and V by 3 bases; bases with no gene match: 5. The germline CDR1 and CDR2 sequences are SNHLY and FYNNEI. Here the CDR3 DNA reads TGTGCCAGCAGTGACTCTGGGGACAGTGAAGCTTTCTTT. Amino acid sequence: CASSDSGDSEAFF.

The V and J genes are TRBV30 and TRBJ1-1; TRBD1 agrees at 7 bases. Germline V CDR1 and CDR2: GTSNPN, SVGIG (reference sequence). CDR3 length: 14 amino acids. V lost 2 bases to trimming and J lost 4 bases; unmatched junction nucleotides: 7. CDR3 amino acids: CAWSPDRVGTEAFF. DNA for the CDR3: TGTGCCTGGAGTCCTGACAGGGTGGGCACTGAAGCTTTCTTT.

J is TRBJ2-2 and V is TRBV27, with unresolved D. Trimming took off 3 bases at V and 4 bases at J, with 3 bases between the two ends. The germline V gene has CDR1 MNHEY and CDR2 SMNVEV (reference sequence). The CDR3 totals 12 residues. CDR3 DNA sequence: TGTGCCAGCAGTTTTCCCACCGGGGAGCTGTTTTTT. As protein: CASSFPTGELFF.

The V and J genes are TRBV20-1 and TRBJ1-6; D is possibly TRBD1 (6 bases). This CDR3 has 10 amino acids. CDR1 DFQATT and CDR2 SNEGSKA come from the germline V gene (reference sequence). Trimming removed 6 bases from V and 12 bases from J, with 9 bases in between. The CDR3, as DNA: TGCAGTGCGGGACACCAACCCCTCCACTTT. Translated: CSAGHQPLHF.

The chain couples TRBV13 to TRBJ2-6; 7 positions agree with TRBD1. This CDR3 spans 15 amino acids. The germline CDR1 and CDR2 sequences are PRHDT and FYEKMQ (reference sequence). Trimming removed 6 bases from V and 0 bases from J; junction bases left unmatched: 2. The CDR3 loop reads CASRRQGSGANVLTF. Here the CDR3 DNA reads TGTGCCAGCAGACGACAGGGCTCTGGGGCCAACGTCCTGACTTTC. The whole variable domain, filled in from reference TRBV13 and TRBJ2-6, reads AAGVIQSPRHLIKEKRETATLKCYPIPRHDTVYWYQQGPGQDPQFLISFYEKMQSDKGSIPDRFSAQQFSDYHSELNMSSLELGDSALYFCASRRQGSGANVLTFGAGSRLTVL.

This clone occurred many times. The chain employs TRBV2 and TRBJ2-1; D call uncertain. V lost 9 bases, J lost 5 bases, and 5 bases lay in between. This CDR3 has 10 amino acids. Germline values: CDR1 SNHLY, CDR2 FYNNEI. The CDR3 coding sequence is TGTGCCAGTGACGACAATGAGCAGTTCTTC. Translated, it gives CASDDNEQFF.

The chain carries TRBV2 and TRBJ2-3, with 7 bases aligning to TRBD2. Trimming at V came to 4 bases and at J to 2 bases, leaving 6 bases not matched to a gene. Germline values: CDR1 SNHLY, CDR2 FYNNEI. The CDR3 contains 15 residues. The CDR3 bases are TGTGCCAGCAGTGTAACTAGCGATCCCACAGATACGCAGTATTTT. As protein: CASSVTSDPTDTQYF. Supplemented by reference TRBV2 and TRBJ2-3, the full variable domain reads EPEVTQTPSHQVTQMGQEVILRCVPISNHLYFYWYRQILGQKVEFLVSFYNNEISEKSEIFDDQFSVERPDGSNFTLKIRSTKLEDSAMYFCASSVTSDPTDTQYFGPGTRLTVL.

V and J are TRBV7-2 and TRBJ1-3; TRBD1 is a possible D gene (5 bases). Trimming stripped 5 bases from V and 1 base from J, with 18 bases between. The CDR3 is 17 residues long. Germline CDR1 and CDR2: SGHTA and FQGNSA. The CDR3: CASSPRGSSVSGNTIYF. Here the CDR3 DNA reads TGTGCCAGCAGCCCGAGGGGAAGTTCTGTTTCTGGAAACACCATATATTTT.

The CDR3 coding sequence is TGTGCCAGCAGCTTGGACTCGGGCCAGTACAATGAGCAGTTCTTC. This encodes CASSLDSGQYNEQFF. J is TRBJ2-1 and V is TRBV5-4; D is unresolved. The CDR3 is made up of 15 amino acids. Germline V CDR1 and CDR2: SGHNT, YYREEE (reference sequence). V lost 0 bases, J lost 4 bases, and 11 bases lay in between.

Here the CDR3 DNA reads TGTGCCAGTAGGCCCCCCGGGAGCCCAGATACGCAGTATTTT. This codes for CASRPPGSPDTQYF. The genes are TRBV19 and TRBJ2-3; tentative D call: TRBD2 (6 bases). The CDR3 totals 14 residues. Trimming took 6 bases from V and 4 from J, leaving 14 bases between them. Germline V lookup: CDR1 LNHDA, CDR2 SQIVND (reference sequence).

V and J are TRBV19 and TRBJ2-1; TRBD1 matches at 9 bases. The CDR3 has 19 amino acids. CDR1 LNHDA and CDR2 SQIVND come from the germline V gene (reference sequence). The J segment lost 1 base and the V segment lost 3 bases, leaving 13 bases of the junction unmatched. This CDR3 reads CASSMIGTGRFGSYNEQFF. In nucleotides, the CDR3 is TGTGCCAGTAGTATGATCGGGACAGGGCGTTTTGGGTCCTACAATGAGCAGTTCTTC.

The gene calls are TRBV28 and TRBJ1-4; the D is unclear. The CDR3 extends over 15 amino acids. The V gene lost 3 bases and the J gene lost 0 bases, with 8 bases spanning the gap. Germline lookup yields CDR1 MDHEN and CDR2 SYDVKM. This CDR3 is CASSFVGATNEKLFF. The CDR3 nucleotides read TGTGCCAGCAGTTTCGTCGGTGCAACTAATGAAAAACTGTTTTTT.

The chain combines TRBV5-4 with TRBJ2-3, with TRBD2 identical over 10 bases. Germline lookup yields CDR1 SGHNT and CDR2 YYREEE (reference sequence). Unmatched junction bases numbered 4, after V lost 0 bases and J lost 3 bases. CDR3 length: 16 residues. The CDR3 here is CASSLAQRGGTDTQYF. CDR3 coding DNA: TGTGCCAGCAGCTTGGCCCAGCGGGGGGGAACAGATACGCAGTATTTT.

This clone has only one observation. The gene calls are TRBV5-5 and TRBJ1-4, with 10 bases matching TRBD1. CDR1 and CDR2 (germline): SGHKS, YYEKEE (reference sequence). Unmatched junction bases numbered 4, after V lost 3 bases and J lost 11 bases. The CDR3 covers 13 residues. This CDR3 reads CASSSSDRGKLFF. DNA of the CDR3: TGTGCCAGCAGCTCGTCGGACAGGGGGAAACTGTTTTTT.

CDR3 protein: CASESRVGGTNYGYTF. The CDR3 coding sequence is TGTGCCAGCGAAAGTCGCGTGGGGGGGACCAACTATGGCTACACCTTC. The rearrangement links TRBV4-2 to TRBJ1-2, with D possibly matching TRBD1 (5 bases). Per the germline V gene, CDR1 is LGHNA and CDR2 is YNFKEQ. This CDR3 has 16 residues. The V end lost 8 bases, the J end lost 2 bases, and 21 bases lay between the germline ends.

The rearrangement uses TRBV10-3 and TRBJ1-6; no firm D call. Germline V gene lookup returns CDR1 ENHRY and CDR2 SYGVKD. The CDR3 spans 14 residues. The V end lost 6 bases, the J end lost 8 bases, and 14 bases lay between the germline ends. CDR3 protein: CAISGLEGYSPLHF. CDR3 nucleotides: TGTGCCATCAGCGGGTTAGAAGGATATTCACCCCTCCACTTT.

The rearrangement joins TRBV5-4 to TRBJ2-3, with TRBD2 matching 13 bases. V lost 3 bases to trimming and J lost 7 bases; unmatched junction nucleotides: 5. Germline V CDR1 and CDR2: SGHNT, YYREEE (reference sequence). The CDR3 consists of 15 residues. The CDR3, as DNA: TGTGCCAGCAGCTCGAGGACTAGCGGGGGATATACGCAGTATTTT. As protein: CASSSRTSGGYTQYF.

The chain carries TRBV14 and TRBJ2-3, with a possible D match to TRBD2 (6 bases). The CDR3 has 16 amino acids. The germline V gene has CDR1 SGHDN and CDR2 FVKESK. Trimming stripped 2 bases from V and 6 bases from J, with 18 bases between. The CDR3 here is CASSQPGATRGDTQYF. The CDR3 coding sequence is TGTGCCAGCAGCCAACCGGGAGCCACGAGAGGTGATACGCAGTATTTT.